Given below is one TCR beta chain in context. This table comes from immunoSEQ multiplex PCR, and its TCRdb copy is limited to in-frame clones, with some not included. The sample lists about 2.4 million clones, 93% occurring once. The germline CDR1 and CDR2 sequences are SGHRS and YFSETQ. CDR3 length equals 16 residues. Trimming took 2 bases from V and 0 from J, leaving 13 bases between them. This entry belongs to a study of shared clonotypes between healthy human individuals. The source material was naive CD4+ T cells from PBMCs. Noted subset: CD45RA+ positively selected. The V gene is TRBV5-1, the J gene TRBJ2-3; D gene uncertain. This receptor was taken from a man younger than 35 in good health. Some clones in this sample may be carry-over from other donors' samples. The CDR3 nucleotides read TGCGCCAGCAGCTTTCGTGTACGATCTAGCACAGATACGCAGTATTTT. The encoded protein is CASSFRVRSSTDTQYF.